This entry lists 27 T cell receptor beta chains sequenced from one sample in a study of cytomegalovirus exposure and HLA in healthy donors. The study ran its PCR with 60 Vbeta and 13 Jbeta primers. Profiling relied on immunoSEQ multiplex PCR, and the TCRdb table lists in-frame clones only, not all of them. The table shows 100,000 to 150,000 clones, with 82% occurring only once. The sequenced material came from PBMCs. The receptor source for this set is a boy under 10 years old in good health and CMV-seronegative.

V gene TRBV29-1 combines with J gene TRBJ1-5; 7 bases line up with TRBD1. V was clipped by 6 bases and J by 1 base; unmatched bases: 3. Germline CDR1 and CDR2: SQVTM and ANQGSEA. The length of the CDR3 is 13 residues. Here the CDR3 DNA reads TGCAGCGTACAGGGGTCCAGCAATCAGCCCCAGCATTTT. Its protein product is CSVQGSSNQPQHF.

This clone was recorded a few times. The chain combines TRBV28 with TRBJ1-5, with a tentative D call TRBD1 (5 bases). Trimming removed 0 bases from V and 1 base from J, with 10 bases in between. The CDR3 consists of 16 residues. Per germline, CDR1 MDHEN and CDR2 SYDVKM. The CDR3 nucleotides read TGTGCCAGCAGTTTATGGGGGGGGATGAGCAATCAGCCCCAGCATTTT. Translated, it gives CASSLWGGMSNQPQHF.

The chain carries TRBV5-1 and TRBJ2-1, with TRBD1 matching 7 bases. This CDR3 is built from 13 residues. Trimming took 4 bases from V and 4 from J; bases not matched to a gene: 2. CDR1 SGHRS and CDR2 YFSETQ come from the germline V gene. The CDR3 protein is CASSPGQYNEQFF. The CDR3 DNA is TGCGCCAGCAGCCCGGGACAGTACAATGAGCAGTTCTTC.

The chain employs TRBV5-1 and TRBJ2-3, with 7 positions matching TRBD2. CDR1 SGHRS and CDR2 YFSETQ come from the germline V gene. J was trimmed by 3 bases and V by 5 bases; bases with no gene match: 3. CDR3 length: 13 amino acids. This chain's CDR3 is CASRGGVTDTQYF. CDR3 nucleotide sequence: TGCGCCAGCAGGGGGGGGGTGACAGATACGCAGTATTTT.

The J gene is TRBJ2-5, the V gene TRBV7-6; D may be TRBD1 (6 bases). The CDR3 runs 14 residues. The germline V and J ends were trimmed by 5 bases and 0 bases, with 10 bases remaining between them. Germline V gives CDR1 SGHVS, CDR2 FNYEAQ. The CDR3: CASSRDRNQETQYF. Here the CDR3 DNA reads TGTGCCAGCAGCCGAGACAGGAACCAAGAGACCCAGTACTTC.

The chain couples TRBV27 to TRBJ2-2; 7 bases align to TRBD2. Germline CDR1 MNHEY, CDR2 SMNVEV (reference sequence). The CDR3 runs 15 residues. V shed 5 bases and J 1 base; nucleotides not matched to a gene: 4. This chain's CDR3 is CASSRPSGNTGELFF. CDR3 coding DNA: TGTGCCAGCAGTAGACCTAGCGGGAACACCGGGGAGCTGTTTTTT.

The CDR3 loop is CASPLDRGDSGYTF. Here the CDR3 DNA reads TGTGCTTCTCCTCTAGACAGGGGGGATAGCGGCTACACCTTC. The V and J genes are TRBV19 and TRBJ1-2; 9 nucleotides agree with TRBD1. The CDR3 length is 14 residues. The germline V gene has CDR1 LNHDA and CDR2 SQIVND (reference sequence).

The chain links TRBV6-5 to TRBJ1-5, with TRBD1 identical over 9 bases. The germline V gene encodes CDR1 MNHEY and CDR2 SVGAGI. Unmatched junction bases numbered 8, after V lost 4 bases and J lost 7 bases. CDR3 size: 15 residues. For the CDR3, the DNA is TGTGCCAGCAGTTCGGGGGGACAGGGCGGCCAGCCCCAGCATTTT. Translating it yields CASSSGGQGGQPQHF.

This clone was counted a few times. V gene TRBV5-5 combines with J gene TRBJ2-7, with 8 bases that match TRBD1. The V gene end was trimmed by 0 bases and the J gene end by 1 base; junction bases not matched to a gene: 3. Per the germline V gene, CDR1 is SGHKS and CDR2 is YYEKEE (reference sequence). CDR3 length: 15 residues. The DNA of the CDR3 is TGTGCCAGCAGCTTGGCAGGGGGCATATCCTACGAGCAGTACTTC. The encoded protein is CASSLAGGISYEQYF. Looking up the rest from reference TRBV5-5 and TRBJ2-7 gives the full variable domain: DAGVTQSPTHLIKTRGQQVTLRCSPISGHKSVSWYQQVLGQGPQFIFQYYEKEERGRGNFPDRFSARQFPNYSSELNVNALLLGDSALYLCASSLAGGISYEQYFGPGTRLTVT.

This chain uses TRBV9 with TRBJ2-1; 10 bases align to TRBD2. The CDR3 is 16 residues long. Per the germline V gene, CDR1 is SGDLS and CDR2 is YYNGEE. V shed 3 bases and J 4 bases; nucleotides not matched to a gene: 7. DNA for the CDR3: TGTGCCAGCAGCGACTATACTAGCGGGGATTACAATGAGCAGTTCTTC. Translated: CASSDYTSGDYNEQFF.

This clone was picked up one time. The V and J genes are TRBV30 and TRBJ2-1, with D perhaps matching TRBD2 (7 bases). Germline assignment: CDR1 GTSNPN and CDR2 SVGIG (reference sequence). Trimming left V 4 bases short and J 7 bases short, with 14 bases between. This CDR3 is built from 13 residues. DNA of the CDR3: TGTGCCTGGACCACGGGGGGCGGGAATGAGCAGTTCTTC. This encodes CAWTTGGGNEQFF.

On this clone itself: Mismatch with germline at one junction end may stem from a read error. This chain's CDR3 is CSSSLGGTDTQYF. The CDR3 bases are TGTTCCAGCAGCTTAGGAGGCACAGATACGCAGTATTTT. The chain joins TRBV7-9 to TRBJ2-3; D is undetermined. Germline-derived CDR1 and CDR2 are SEHNR and FQNEAQ (reference sequence). The CDR3 contains 13 residues.

The table lists this clone with a few counts. The chain employs TRBV10-3 and TRBJ1-2; D gene uncertain. Germline V gene data show CDR1 as ENHRY and CDR2 as SYGVKD. The CDR3 runs 13 residues. Trimming cost V 4 bases and J 2 bases, with 8 bases left between them. The CDR3 loop reads CAISVPGNYGYTF. For the CDR3, the DNA is TGTGCCATCAGTGTTCCCGGGAACTATGGCTACACCTTC.

This clone occurred a few times. The rearrangement links TRBV7-3 to TRBJ2-1; possibly TRBD2 for D (5 bases). The CDR3 contains 14 residues. Per the germline V gene, CDR1 is SGHTA and CDR2 is FQGTGA. Trimming took off 5 bases at V and 1 base at J, with 9 bases between the two ends. CDR3 region: CASSPLASYNEQFF. In DNA, the CDR3 is TGTGCCAGCAGCCCCCTAGCTTCCTACAATGAGCAGTTCTTC.

This rearrangement joins TRBV27 to TRBJ1-5; possibly TRBD1 for D (6 bases). Trimming stripped 5 bases from V and 1 base from J, with 15 bases between. CDR1 MNHEY and CDR2 SMNVEV come from the germline V gene (reference sequence). The CDR3 contains 16 residues. CDR3 protein: CASSPRGGLSNQPQHF. The CDR3 nucleotides are TGTGCCAGCAGTCCCCGAGGGGGTTTAAGCAATCAGCCCCAGCATTTT.

The chain has TRBV25-1 and TRBJ2-1; 9 bases are shared with TRBD2. This CDR3 spans 17 amino acids. CDR1 MGHDK and CDR2 SYGVNS come from the germline V gene. V was pared by 0 bases and J by 7 bases, with 10 bases of the junction left unmatched. This chain's CDR3 is CASSEYPLREGLNEQFF. DNA of the CDR3: TGTGCCAGCAGTGAATACCCCTTGCGGGAGGGCCTAAATGAGCAGTTCTTC.

The gene calls are TRBV7-5 and TRBJ2-7; no DNA check was done on the table's D call, TRBD2. TRBV7-5 is an annotated pseudogene. This CDR3 spans 16 amino acids. CDR3 loop: CARSFGGAYGGDEQYV. The CDR3 DNA reads TGTGCCAGAAGCTTTGGGGGGGCCTACGGGGGTGACGAGCAGTACGTC.

In its sample, this clone was seen a few times. The V call is TRBV19, the J call TRBJ2-3; D is perhaps TRBD2 (5 bases). From germline, CDR1 is LNHDA and CDR2 SQIVND (reference sequence). V shed 5 bases and J shed 1 base, with 10 bases lying between them. The CDR3 is made up of 14 amino acids. The CDR3 DNA reads TGTGCCAGTAGTGCCACTAGTCGCACAGATACGCAGTATTTT. Its protein is CASSATSRTDTQYF.

This sequence joins TRBV19 and TRBJ2-7, with 13 bases that match TRBD2. Per the germline V gene, CDR1 is LNHDA and CDR2 is SQIVND (reference sequence). The trim removed 3 bases at V and 3 bases at J, leaving 2 bases unmatched. The CDR3 contains 15 residues. The CDR3 bases are TGTGCCAGTAGTATGGGGACTAGCGGGGACTACGAGCAGTACGTC. Translating it yields CASSMGTSGDYEQYV.

The rearrangement uses TRBV5-1 and TRBJ1-1; 7 nucleotides align to TRBD1. The J segment lost 7 bases and the V segment lost 2 bases, leaving 5 bases of the junction unmatched. The germline CDR1 and CDR2 sequences are SGHRS and YFSETQ. This CDR3 region has 13 residues. The CDR3 here is CASSLTGEVEAFF. The CDR3, as DNA: TGCGCCAGCAGCTTAACAGGGGAGGTTGAAGCTTTCTTT.

The table lists this clone with a count of one. The CDR3 loop is CATQGLDTEAFF. CDR3 nucleotide sequence: TGTGCCACCCAGGGGTTGGACACTGAAGCTTTCTTT. The chain joins TRBV15 to TRBJ1-1; D is possibly TRBD1 (6 bases). Trimming stripped 8 bases from V and 3 bases from J, with 10 bases between. The CDR3 is made up of 12 amino acids. Germline CDR1 LNHNV, CDR2 YYDKDF (reference sequence).

The chain combines TRBV4-2 with TRBJ2-1; the D is unclear. The V gene lost 0 bases and the J gene lost 5 bases, with 20 bases spanning the gap. The CDR3 spans 18 residues. CDR1 LGHNA and CDR2 YNFKEQ come from the germline V gene. CDR3: CASSQDLSNPPRNNEQFF. CDR3 sequence (DNA): TGTGCCAGCAGCCAAGATCTCTCTAATCCACCGAGGAACAATGAGCAGTTCTTC.

The V call is TRBV7-9, the J call TRBJ2-7, with TRBD2 identical over 7 bases. This CDR3 contains 19 residues. The V gene end was trimmed by 3 bases and the J gene end by 2 bases; junction bases not matched to a gene: 19. Germline V lookup: CDR1 SEHNR, CDR2 FQNEAQ (reference sequence). CDR3 coding DNA: TGTGCCAGCAGCTTCGGGGGGACCTCTCTGGGCCGAACTCCCTACGAGCAGTACGTC. It is translated as CASSFGGTSLGRTPYEQYV.

The chain couples TRBV20-1 to TRBJ1-1; TRBD1 matches at 7 bases. The CDR3 consists of 11 residues. V lost 2 bases to trimming and J lost 6 bases; unmatched junction nucleotides: 0. Germline CDR1 and CDR2: DFQATT and SNEGSKA (reference sequence). This CDR3 is CSARQGAEAFF. In DNA, the CDR3 is TGCAGTGCTAGACAGGGGGCTGAAGCTTTCTTT.

The chain joins TRBV11-2 to TRBJ2-7; D not certain. In germline, CDR1 is SGHAT, CDR2 FQNNGV. The CDR3 length is 18 residues. V lost 1 base and J lost 7, with 26 bases in between. DNA for the CDR3: TGTGCCAGCAGCTTAGTATCGGCAGACCCCAGTCTTTCGGGTGAGCAGTACGTC. Translated, it gives CASSLVSADPSLSGEQYV.

The V gene is TRBV5-1, the J gene TRBJ2-1, with TRBD1 as a possible D gene (5 bases). Germline V lookup: CDR1 SGHRS, CDR2 YFSETQ. The V and J ends lost 4 bases and 6 bases respectively, with 11 bases between them. CDR3 size: 13 residues. The CDR3 region is CASSPQGGNEQFF. The CDR3 bases are TGCGCCAGCAGCCCCCAGGGTGGCAATGAGCAGTTCTTC.

The chain uses TRBV7-9 and TRBJ1-3; TRBD1 aligns across 10 bases. The CDR3 is 16 residues long. CDR1 and CDR2 (germline): SEHNR, FQNEAQ (reference sequence). J gave up 2 bases and V 6 bases, and 7 bases lay outside the gene matches. CDR3 protein: CASRTDRGKAGNTIYF. CDR3 DNA sequence: TGTGCCAGCAGAACGGACAGGGGGAAGGCTGGAAACACCATATATTTT.